The 28 T cell receptor beta chains presented below share a single source sample, sequenced in a study of blood T cell repertoires in COVID-19. The repertoire was sequenced with immunoSEQ multiplex PCR; TCRdb's copy has only in-frame clones and lacks some. The sample lists 300,000 or so clones; around 87% were seen once. The sample taken for sequencing was peripheral blood. These receptors all come from a man over 45 with active or convalescent COVID-19.

This chain uses TRBV11-2 with TRBJ2-7, with 7 bases lining up with TRBD2. Trimming at V came to 0 bases and at J to 1 base, leaving 3 bases not matched to a gene. The CDR3 has 15 residues. The V gene's germline CDR1 is SGHAT and CDR2 FQNNGV. The DNA of the CDR3 is TGTGCCAGCAGCTTAGAGGCTAGCGGTTCCTACGAGCAGTACTTC. Its protein product is CASSLEASGSYEQYF.

The chain carries TRBV6-4 and TRBJ2-4; D is perhaps TRBD2 (7 bases). V was clipped by 7 bases and J by 2 bases, with 30 bases between them. There are 20 residues in the CDR3. Looked up from germline, CDR1 is MRHNA and CDR2 is SNTAGT. CDR3 DNA: TGTGCCAGCAAGACGCCCCCCCGGGGGGCTAAGTCGTGGACCAAAAACATTCAGTACTTC. It specifies CASKTPPRGAKSWTKNIQYF.

The V call is TRBV5-1, the J call TRBJ1-2; D gene ambiguous. Trimming pared 2 bases from V and 5 bases from J, leaving 10 bases between. Germline lookup yields CDR1 SGHRS and CDR2 YFSETQ. The CDR3 extends over 13 amino acids. The CDR3 sequence: CASSFSDSYGYTF. CDR3 sequence (DNA): TGCGCCAGCAGCTTTTCAGATTCGTATGGCTACACCTTC.

The chain carries TRBV5-1 and TRBJ1-1; tentative D call: TRBD1 (6 bases). The CDR3 runs to 15 residues. With 2 bases removed from V and 4 bases from J, the gap between germline ends came to 15 bases. Germline V gene sequence: CDR1 SGHRS, CDR2 YFSETQ. The CDR3 coding sequence is TGCGCCAGCAGCTTATCACAGGGTTGGAGCACTGAAGCTTTCTTT. Protein sequence: CASSLSQGWSTEAFF.

This chain joins TRBV9 and TRBJ2-2; no definite D call. Germline V lookup: CDR1 SGDLS, CDR2 YYNGEE. V lost 0 bases, J lost 1 base, and 4 bases lay in between. The CDR3 has 14 residues. CDR3 sequence: CASSVAMNTGELFF. DNA for the CDR3: TGTGCCAGCAGCGTAGCTATGAACACCGGGGAGCTGTTTTTT.

The chain carries TRBV28 and TRBJ2-2, with D possibly being TRBD1 (6 bases). CDR3 size: 14 residues. Looked up from germline, CDR1 is MDHEN and CDR2 is SYDVKM. Trimming cost V 2 bases and J 5 bases, with 9 bases left between them. DNA for the CDR3: TGTGCCAGCAGTTTAGGACAGCGAACCGGGGAGCTGTTTTTT. Residues: CASSLGQRTGELFF.

The chain employs TRBV2 and TRBJ2-3; D may be TRBD2 (5 bases). The V end lost 6 bases, the J end lost 5 bases, and 15 bases lay between the germline ends. CDR1 and CDR2 from the germline V gene are SNHLY and FYNNEI. CDR3 length: 14 amino acids. The CDR3 here is CASSKERAGDTQYF. The CDR3 nucleotides read TGTGCCAGCAGCAAGGAACGGGCGGGAGATACGCAGTATTTT.

V is TRBV9 and J is TRBJ2-2; D may be TRBD1 (5 bases). CDR3 length: 15 residues. Germline V gene lookup returns CDR1 SGDLS and CDR2 YYNGEE. Trimming pared 4 bases from V and 4 bases from J, leaving 14 bases between. CDR3 in DNA: TGTGCCAGCAGCCCACAGACAGCCTCCACCGGGGAGCTGTTTTTT. As protein: CASSPQTASTGELFF. Using reference TRBV9 and TRBJ2-2 for the parts outside the CDR3, the full variable domain is DSGVTQTPKHLITATGQRVTLRCSPRSGDLSVYWYQQSLDQGLQFLIQYYNGEERAKGNILERFSAQQFPDLHSELNLSSLELGDSALYFCASSPQTASTGELFFGEGSRLTVL.

This chain joins TRBV7-6 and TRBJ1-2; TRBD1 matches at 10 bases. CDR1 and CDR2 from the germline V gene are SGHVS and FNYEAQ. This CDR3 comprises 13 residues. V dropped 5 bases and J dropped 5; count of bases not matched to a gene: 2. CDR3 sequence (DNA): TGTGCCAGCAGCCGGACAGGGGGATATGGCTACACCTTC. Amino acid sequence: CASSRTGGYGYTF.

The chain uses TRBV30 and TRBJ2-2; D not resolved. CDR3 length equals 12 residues. Between the trimmed V and J ends, which lost 2 bases and 2 bases, there was a span of 3 bases. The germline V gene has CDR1 GTSNPN and CDR2 SVGIG (reference sequence). The CDR3 protein is CAWSLNTGELFF. CDR3 DNA: TGTGCCTGGAGTTTAAACACCGGGGAGCTGTTTTTT.

The chain joins TRBV7-3 to TRBJ2-1; 7 bases align to TRBD1. V gave up 3 bases and J gave up 9 bases; unmatched junction bases: 11. CDR3 length: 15 amino acids. CDR1 is SGHTA, CDR2 FQGTGA, per germline. The CDR3, as DNA: TGTGCCAGCAGCTTCACAGGGGCAATACAGGCTGAGCAGTTCTTC. Encoded protein: CASSFTGAIQAEQFF.

The CDR3 spells CASSQGANQPQHF. As DNA, the CDR3 is TGCGCCAGCTCACAAGGGGCCAATCAGCCCCAGCATTTT. The J gene is TRBJ1-5, the V gene TRBV4-3; a possible D gene is TRBD1 (5 bases). V shed 8 bases and J shed 3 bases, with 11 bases lying between them. Germline lookup yields CDR1 LGHNA and CDR2 YSLEER. The CDR3 totals 13 residues.

This clone was seen at least ten times. The genes are TRBV10-3 and TRBJ2-5; TRBD2 matches at 8 bases. With V trimmed by 10 bases and J by 5 bases, 9 bases remained unmatched. CDR3 length: 13 residues. Germline CDR1 reads ENHRY; CDR2 reads SYGVKD. The CDR3 reads CASKRGLEETQYF. The DNA of the CDR3 is TGTGCCAGCAAACGGGGACTAGAGGAGACCCAGTACTTC.

DNA for the CDR3: TGTGCCATCAGTTCGGACAGGGAAGCAGATACGCAGTATTTT. This sequence encodes CAISSDREADTQYF. This chain uses TRBV10-3 with TRBJ2-3; 8 bases match TRBD1. Trimming cost V 5 bases and J 4 bases; bases outside gene matches: 5. The CDR3 totals 14 residues. CDR1 ENHRY and CDR2 SYGVKD come from the germline V gene.

There are a few counts of this clone. The gene calls are TRBV30 and TRBJ2-5; TRBD2 matches at 10 bases. Germline assignment: CDR1 GTSNPN and CDR2 SVGIG (reference sequence). The CDR3 totals 16 residues. Unmatched junction bases numbered 5, after V lost 0 bases and J lost 1 base. The CDR3 loop is CAWSVERGGIQETQYF. The CDR3 coding sequence is TGTGCCTGGAGTGTGGAGCGGGGGGGCATCCAAGAGACCCAGTACTTC.

The chain carries TRBV4-3 and TRBJ1-5; D ambiguous. CDR1 is LGHNA, CDR2 YSLEER, per germline. With 3 bases removed from V and 3 bases from J, the gap between germline ends came to 9 bases. This CDR3 has 14 residues. The CDR3 sequence: CASSQPTVNQPQHF. CDR3 DNA sequence: TGCGCCAGCAGCCAGCCAACAGTCAATCAGCCCCAGCATTTT.

The genes are TRBV5-1 and TRBJ1-1, with D uncertain. Germline V CDR1 and CDR2: SGHRS, YFSETQ. Trimming took off 2 bases at V and 0 bases at J, with 5 bases between the two ends. This CDR3 has 13 residues. This CDR3 reads CASSFRMNTEAFF. Here the CDR3 DNA reads TGCGCCAGCAGCTTTAGAATGAACACTGAAGCTTTCTTT.

Worth noting for this clone: A read error may account for a junction end that differs from germline. The rearrangement uses TRBV5-5 and TRBJ1-1; possibly TRBD1 for D (5 bases). Per germline, CDR1 SGHKS and CDR2 YYEKEE (reference sequence). The CDR3 runs 15 residues. CDR3 loop: CASSLMSGRNIEAFF. The CDR3 nucleotides read TGTGCCAGCAGCTTAATGTCAGGGAGGAACATTGAAGCTTTCTTT. The full variable domain, its missing parts supplied by reference TRBV5-5 and TRBJ1-1, is DAGVTQSPTHLIKTRGQQVTLRCSPISGHKSVSWYQQVLGQGPQFIFQYYEKEERGRGNFPDRFSARQFPNYSSELNVNALLLGDSALYLCASSLMSGRNIEAFFGQGTRLTVV.

This sequence joins TRBV2 and TRBJ2-5, with TRBD2 matching over 8 bases. From germline, CDR1 is SNHLY and CDR2 FYNNEI. The CDR3 consists of 14 residues. The V gene end was trimmed by 6 bases and the J gene end by 5 bases; junction bases not matched to a gene: 8. The CDR3 sequence is CASSRQGGRETQYF. In nucleotides, the CDR3 is TGTGCCAGCAGCCGCCAGGGCGGGAGGGAGACCCAGTACTTC.

V and J are TRBV28 and TRBJ1-2; perhaps TRBD1 as D (6 bases). V gave up 3 bases and J gave up 8 bases, with 10 bases separating them. The CDR3 consists of 12 residues. The germline gives CDR1 MDHEN, CDR2 SYDVKM. In DNA form, the CDR3 reads TGTGCCAGCAGTTTTACAGGGTTGGGCTACACCTTC. Translation: CASSFTGLGYTF.

The sample holds a few counts of this clone. The genes are TRBV7-3 and TRBJ2-2, with TRBD2 matching over 10 bases. There are 19 residues in the CDR3. Germline values: CDR1 SGHTA, CDR2 FQGTGA. Losses at the gene ends were 1 base for V and 2 bases for J; bases not matched to a gene: 10. CDR3 DNA: TGTGCCAGCAGCTTAATGGCCCCCACTAGCGGGGATAACACCGGGGAGCTGTTTTTT. Translating gives CASSLMAPTSGDNTGELFF.

The V gene is TRBV6-2 or TRBV6-3, the J gene TRBJ2-6, with 8 bases identical to TRBD1. V dropped 6 bases and J dropped 0; count of bases not matched to a gene: 4. This CDR3 contains 16 residues. Per the germline V gene, CDR1 is MNHEY and CDR2 is SVGEGT. CDR3 sequence reads: CASSLGTGSGANVLTF. DNA of the CDR3: TGTGCCAGCAGCCTTGGGACAGGCTCTGGGGCCAACGTCCTGACTTTC.

The J gene is TRBJ2-1, the V gene TRBV6-4; 7 bases are a match to TRBD2. Germline V CDR1 and CDR2: MRHNA, SNTAGT. J lost 9 bases, V lost 6 bases, and 2 bases had no gene match. CDR3 size: 11 residues. CDR3 DNA sequence: TGTGCCAGCAGAGAGCGGGGTGAGCAGTTCTTC. Its protein is CASRERGEQFF.

This clone turned up a few times. This rearrangement joins TRBV14 to TRBJ2-7, with D perhaps TRBD1 (6 bases). V lost 6 bases, J lost 3 bases, and 27 bases lay in between. The germline CDR1 and CDR2 sequences are SGHDN and FVKESK. The CDR3 sequence is 18 residues long. CDR3 protein: CASSGTPGANPVFYEQYF. The CDR3 region has the DNA TGTGCCAGCAGTGGGACACCGGGTGCGAATCCTGTGTTCTACGAGCAGTACTTC.

CDR3: CASSFYSNYGYTF. CDR3 coding DNA: TGTGCCAGCAGTTTTTACAGCAACTATGGCTACACCTTC. The chain uses TRBV27 and TRBJ1-2; D is ambiguous. CDR1 is MNHEY and CDR2 is SMNVEV in the germline V gene (reference sequence). Trimming cost V 3 bases and J 2 bases, with 7 bases left between them. CDR3 length equals 13 residues.

V usage is TRBV5-8 and J usage is TRBJ2-3, with D unclear. Trimming shortened V by 0 bases and J by 4 bases, and 6 bases separated the two germline ends. Looked up from germline, CDR1 is SGHTS and CDR2 is YDEGEE. This CDR3 is built from 13 residues. This chain's CDR3 is CASSLGIPDTQYF. The CDR3 bases are TGTGCCAGCAGCTTGGGTATCCCAGATACGCAGTATTTT.

V usage is TRBV28 and J usage is TRBJ1-5; D remains unclear. The V gene's germline CDR1 is MDHEN and CDR2 SYDVKM. CDR3 length: 14 amino acids. The germline V and J ends were trimmed by 2 bases and 5 bases, with 10 bases remaining between them. As DNA, the CDR3 is TGTGCCAGCAGTTTAAATGTTATCGATCAGCCCCAGCATTTT. Protein sequence: CASSLNVIDQPQHF.

The chain links TRBV9 to TRBJ2-3; D remains ambiguous. The germline V and J ends were trimmed by 3 bases and 1 base, with 9 bases remaining between them. CDR1 SGDLS and CDR2 YYNGEE come from the germline V gene. CDR3 length equals 14 residues. DNA for the CDR3: TGTGCCAGCAGCGCCTCGGGTCGCACAGATACGCAGTATTTT. It yields the protein CASSASGRTDTQYF.